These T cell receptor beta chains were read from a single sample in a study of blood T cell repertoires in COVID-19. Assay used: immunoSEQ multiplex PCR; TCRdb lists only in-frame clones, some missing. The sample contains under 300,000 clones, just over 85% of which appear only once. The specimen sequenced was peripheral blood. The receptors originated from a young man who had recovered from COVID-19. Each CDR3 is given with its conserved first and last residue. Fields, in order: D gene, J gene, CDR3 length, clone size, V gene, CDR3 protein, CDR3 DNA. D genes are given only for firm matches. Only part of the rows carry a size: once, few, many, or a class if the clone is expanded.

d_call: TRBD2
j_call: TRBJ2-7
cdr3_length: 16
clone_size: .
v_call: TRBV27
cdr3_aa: CASSLTSGGNVYEQYF
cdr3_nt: TGTGCCAGCAGTTTAACTAGCGGGGGGAATGTCTACGAGCAGTACTTC

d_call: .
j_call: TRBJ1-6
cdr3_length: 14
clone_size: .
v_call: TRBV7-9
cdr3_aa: CASSPPGPNSPLHF
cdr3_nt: TGTGCCAGCAGCCCCCCTGGGCCAAATTCACCCCTCCACTTT

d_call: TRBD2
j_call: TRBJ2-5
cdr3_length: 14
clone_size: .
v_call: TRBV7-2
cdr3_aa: CASSSTSGGETQYF
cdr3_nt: TGTGCCAGCAGCTCAACTAGCGGGGGTGAGACCCAGTACTTC

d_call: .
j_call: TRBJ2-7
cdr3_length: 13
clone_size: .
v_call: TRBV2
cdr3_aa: CASSLNLVHEQYF
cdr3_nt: TGTGCCAGCAGCCTAAACTTAGTTCACGAGCAGTACTTC

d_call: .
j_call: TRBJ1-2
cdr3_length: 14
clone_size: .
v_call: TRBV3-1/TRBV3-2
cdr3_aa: CASSQVSMRYGYTF
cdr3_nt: TGTGCCAGCAGCCAAGTCTCGATGCGCTATGGCTACACCTTC

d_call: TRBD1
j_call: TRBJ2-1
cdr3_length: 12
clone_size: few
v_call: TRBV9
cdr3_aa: CASSERGPQQFF
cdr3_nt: TGTGCCAGCAGCGAGAGGGGGCCCCAGCAGTTCTTC

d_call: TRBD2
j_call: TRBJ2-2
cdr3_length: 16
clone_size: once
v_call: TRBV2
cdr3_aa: CASSEAGGRRTGELFF
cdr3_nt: TGTGCCAGCAGTGAGGCGGGGGGGCGGAGAACCGGGGAGCTGTTTTTT

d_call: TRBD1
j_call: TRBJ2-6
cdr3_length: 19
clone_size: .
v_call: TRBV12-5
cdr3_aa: CASGSWGQSKPKGANVLTF
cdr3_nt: TGTGCTAGTGGTTCATGGGGACAGTCGAAACCCAAGGGGGCCAACGTCCTGACTTTC

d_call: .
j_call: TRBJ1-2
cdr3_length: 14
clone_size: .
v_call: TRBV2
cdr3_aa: CASIFEASDYGYTF
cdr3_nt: TGTGCCAGCATATTTGAGGCGTCCGACTATGGCTACACCTTC

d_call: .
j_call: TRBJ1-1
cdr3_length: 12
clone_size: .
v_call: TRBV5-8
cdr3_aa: CASSLQYTEAFF
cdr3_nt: TGTGCCAGCAGCTTACAATACACTGAAGCTTTCTTT

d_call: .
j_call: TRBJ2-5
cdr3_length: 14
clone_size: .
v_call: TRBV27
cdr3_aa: CASSPEQGRETQYF
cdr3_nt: TGTGCCAGCAGCCCCGAACAGGGTCGGGAGACCCAGTACTTC

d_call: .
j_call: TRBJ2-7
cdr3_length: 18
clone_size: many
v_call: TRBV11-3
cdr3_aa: CASSLDQGGSVSPGEQYF
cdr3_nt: TGTGCCAGCAGCTTAGATCAGGGGGGCAGTGTATCCCCTGGCGAGCAGTACTTC

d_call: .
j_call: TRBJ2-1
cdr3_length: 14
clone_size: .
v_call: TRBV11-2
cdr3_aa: CASSSLIRVNEQFF
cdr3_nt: TGTGCCAGCAGCTCTCTGATCAGGGTCAATGAGCAGTTCTTC

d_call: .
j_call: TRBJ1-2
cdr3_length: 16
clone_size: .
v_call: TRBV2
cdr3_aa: CASSEASDISNYGYTF
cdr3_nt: TGTGCCAGCAGTGAAGCATCGGACATCTCTAACTATGGCTACACCTTC

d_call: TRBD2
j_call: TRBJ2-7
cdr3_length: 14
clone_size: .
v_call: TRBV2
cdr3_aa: CASPSGGSSYEQYF
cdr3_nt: TGTGCCAGCCCGAGCGGGGGTTCCTCCTACGAGCAGTACTTC

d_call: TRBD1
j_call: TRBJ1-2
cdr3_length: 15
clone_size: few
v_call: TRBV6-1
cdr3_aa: CASSELTGGHYGYTF
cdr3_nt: TGTGCCAGCAGTGAATTGACAGGGGGGCACTATGGCTACACCTTC

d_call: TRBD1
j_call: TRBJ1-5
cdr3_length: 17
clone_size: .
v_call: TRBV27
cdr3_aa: CASSSGTGTGSNQPQHF
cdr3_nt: TGTGCCAGCAGCTCTGGGACAGGGACAGGTAGCAATCAGCCCCAGCATTTT

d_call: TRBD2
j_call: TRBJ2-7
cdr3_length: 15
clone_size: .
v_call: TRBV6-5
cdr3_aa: CASSPGEGSTYEQYF
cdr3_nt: TGTGCCAGCAGTCCCGGGGAGGGATCAACCTACGAGCAGTACTTC

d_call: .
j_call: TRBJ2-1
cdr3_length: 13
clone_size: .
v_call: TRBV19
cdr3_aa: CASGGTSYNEQFF
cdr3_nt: TGTGCCAGCGGCGGGACTTCCTACAATGAGCAGTTCTTC

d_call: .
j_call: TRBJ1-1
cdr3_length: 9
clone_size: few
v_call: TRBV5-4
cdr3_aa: CAERSSAFF
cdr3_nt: TGTGCCGAGAGGTCTTCAGCTTTCTTT

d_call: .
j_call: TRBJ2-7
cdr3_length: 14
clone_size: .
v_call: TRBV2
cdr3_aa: CASSGVAVRYEQYF
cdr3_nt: TGTGCCAGCAGTGGAGTAGCGGTCCGCTACGAGCAGTACTTC

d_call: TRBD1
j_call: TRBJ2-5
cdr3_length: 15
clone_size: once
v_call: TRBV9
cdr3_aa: CASSFNRGQSETQYF
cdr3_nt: TGTGCCAGCAGCTTTAACAGGGGGCAGTCGGAGACCCAGTACTTC

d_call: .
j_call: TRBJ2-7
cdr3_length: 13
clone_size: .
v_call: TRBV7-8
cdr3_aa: CASSYIGGYEQYF
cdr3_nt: TGTGCCAGCAGTTACATCGGGGGCTACGAGCAGTACTTC

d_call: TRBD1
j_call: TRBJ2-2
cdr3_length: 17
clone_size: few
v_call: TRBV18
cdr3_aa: CASSPSGTGTNTGELFF
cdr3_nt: TGTGCCAGCTCACCGTCCGGGACAGGGACTAACACCGGGGAGCTGTTTTTT

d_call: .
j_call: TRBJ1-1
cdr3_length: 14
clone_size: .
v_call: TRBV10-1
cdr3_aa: CASSEQPGNTEAFF
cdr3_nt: TGCGCCAGCAGTGAACAACCTGGGAACACTGAAGCTTTCTTT

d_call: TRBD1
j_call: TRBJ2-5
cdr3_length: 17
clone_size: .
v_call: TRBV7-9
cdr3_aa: CASSPLGDRGERETQYF
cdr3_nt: TGTGCCAGCAGCCCCCTAGGGGACAGGGGAGAGAGGGAGACCCAGTACTTC

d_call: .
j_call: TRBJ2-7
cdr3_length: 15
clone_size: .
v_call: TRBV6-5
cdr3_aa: CASSPQVPPSYEQYF
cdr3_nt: TGTGCCAGCAGTCCACAGGTCCCCCCCTCCTACGAGCAGTACTTC

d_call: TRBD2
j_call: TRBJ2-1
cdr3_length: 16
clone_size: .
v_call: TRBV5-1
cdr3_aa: CASSFNGGAGYNEQFF
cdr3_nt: TGCGCCAGCAGCTTTAACGGGGGGGCCGGGTACAATGAGCAGTTCTTC

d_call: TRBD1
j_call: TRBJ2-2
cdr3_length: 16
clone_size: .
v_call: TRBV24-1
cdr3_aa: CATSDRGQEGTGELFF
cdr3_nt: TGTGCCACCAGTGATAGGGGACAGGAAGGAACCGGGGAGCTGTTTTTT

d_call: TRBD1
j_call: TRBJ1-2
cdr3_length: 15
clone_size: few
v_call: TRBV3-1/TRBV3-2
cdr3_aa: CASSQAGQSFYGYTF
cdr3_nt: TGTGCCAGCAGCCAGGCGGGACAGTCCTTTTATGGCTACACCTTC

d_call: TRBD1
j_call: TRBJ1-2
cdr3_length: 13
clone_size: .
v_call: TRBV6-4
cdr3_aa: CASSKGQEDGYTF
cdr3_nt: TGTGCCAGCTCGAAAGGACAGGAGGATGGCTACACCTTC

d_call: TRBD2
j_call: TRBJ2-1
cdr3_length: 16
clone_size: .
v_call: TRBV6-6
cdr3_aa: CASSPRLAGGLDEQFF
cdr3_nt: TGTGCCAGCAGTCCCAGACTAGCGGGGGGGCTAGATGAGCAGTTCTTC

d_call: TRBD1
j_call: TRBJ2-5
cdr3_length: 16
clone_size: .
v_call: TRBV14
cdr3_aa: CASSQEAPGQGDEWYF
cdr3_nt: TGTGCCAGCAGCCAAGAAGCCCCGGGACAGGGGGATGAATGGTACTTC

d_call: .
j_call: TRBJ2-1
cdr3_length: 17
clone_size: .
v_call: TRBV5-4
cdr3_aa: CASSFGIHRSSYNEQFF
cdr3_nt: TGTGCCAGCAGCTTTGGCATTCACAGGAGCTCCTACAATGAGCAGTTCTTC

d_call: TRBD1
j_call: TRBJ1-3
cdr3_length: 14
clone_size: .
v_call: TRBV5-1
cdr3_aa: CASRKDRGGNTIYF
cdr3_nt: TGCGCCAGCAGGAAAGACAGGGGTGGAAACACCATATATTTT

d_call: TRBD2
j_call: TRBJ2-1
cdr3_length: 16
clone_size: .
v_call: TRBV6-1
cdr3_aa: CASSGRIGLADNEQFF
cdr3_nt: TGTGCCAGCAGTGGACGAATAGGACTAGCGGACAATGAGCAGTTCTTC

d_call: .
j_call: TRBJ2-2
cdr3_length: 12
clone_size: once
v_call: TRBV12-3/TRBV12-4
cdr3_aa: CASNKNTGELFF
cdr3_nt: TGTGCCAGCAATAAGAACACCGGGGAGCTGTTTTTT

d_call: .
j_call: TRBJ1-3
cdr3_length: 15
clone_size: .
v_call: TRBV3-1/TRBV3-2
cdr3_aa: CASRLETPRGNTIYF
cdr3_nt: TGTGCCAGCCGGTTGGAGACGCCACGAGGAAACACCATATATTTT

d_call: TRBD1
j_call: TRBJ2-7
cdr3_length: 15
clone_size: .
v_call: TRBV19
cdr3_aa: CASSSGTGSSYEQYF
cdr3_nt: TGTGCCAGTAGTTCAGGGACAGGGAGCTCCTACGAGCAGTACTTC

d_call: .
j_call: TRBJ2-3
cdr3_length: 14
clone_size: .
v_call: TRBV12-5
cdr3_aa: CASASGRSTDTQYF
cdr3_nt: TGTGCTAGTGCGTCCGGTCGTAGCACAGATACGCAGTATTTT

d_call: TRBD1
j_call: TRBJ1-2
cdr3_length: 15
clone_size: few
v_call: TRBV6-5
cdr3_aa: CASTAWDSTNYGYTF
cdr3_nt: TGTGCCAGTACTGCTTGGGACAGCACTAACTATGGCTACACCTTC

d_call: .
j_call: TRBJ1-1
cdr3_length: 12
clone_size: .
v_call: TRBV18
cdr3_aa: CASSPGGAKAFF
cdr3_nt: TGTGCCAGCTCACCGGGCGGGGCGAAGGCTTTCTTT

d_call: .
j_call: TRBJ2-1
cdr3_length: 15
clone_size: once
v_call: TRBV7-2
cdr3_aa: CASSLESGDYNEQFF
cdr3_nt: TGTGCCAGCAGCTTAGAATCGGGGGACTACAATGAGCAGTTCTTC

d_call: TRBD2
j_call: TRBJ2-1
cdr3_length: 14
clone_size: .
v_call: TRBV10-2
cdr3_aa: CASSVTSGGDEQFF
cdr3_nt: TGCGCCAGCAGTGTTACTAGCGGGGGAGATGAGCAGTTCTTC